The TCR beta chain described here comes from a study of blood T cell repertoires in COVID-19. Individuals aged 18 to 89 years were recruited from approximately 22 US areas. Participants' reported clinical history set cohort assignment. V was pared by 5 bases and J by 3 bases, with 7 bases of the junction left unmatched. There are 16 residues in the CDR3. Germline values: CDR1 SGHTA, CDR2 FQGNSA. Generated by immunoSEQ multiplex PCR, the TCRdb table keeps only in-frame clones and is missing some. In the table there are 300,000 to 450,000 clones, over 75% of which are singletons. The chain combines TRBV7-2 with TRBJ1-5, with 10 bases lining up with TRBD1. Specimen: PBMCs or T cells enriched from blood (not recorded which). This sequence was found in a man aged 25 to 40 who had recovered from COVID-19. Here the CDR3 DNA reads TGTGCCAGCAGCCCTCCGGGACAGGGGTTCAATCAGCCCCAGCATTTT. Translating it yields CASSPPGQGFNQPQHF.